This is a list of T cell receptor beta chains from one sample in a study of graft-versus-host responses after intestinal transplantation. Assay used: immunoSEQ multiplex PCR; TCRdb lists only in-frame clones, some missing. This table has roughly 11,000 clones, around 79% appearing once. The sequences come from ileum tissue, collected around 140 days after intestinal transplantation. The receptor set was obtained from a human patient who received an intestinal transplant, so some T cells may come from the graft donor. CDR3s include the opening cysteine and the closing phenylalanine or tryptophan. Fields, in order: D gene, J gene, V gene, clone size, CDR3 protein, CDR3 DNA. D genes are given only for firm matches. For some rows the clone size is stated as once, few or many, or as a class when expanded; others skip it.

TRBD1 TRBJ2-5 TRBV7-2 few CASSANRGRGETQYF TGTGCCAGCAGCGCCAACAGGGGGCGCGGGGAGACCCAGTACTTC
. TRBJ1-2 TRBV19 . CASSRDGVRRTLMGYTF TGTGCCAGTAGCCGGGATGGGGTGCGTCGGACCCTTATGGGGTACACCTTC
TRBD2 TRBJ2-1 TRBV19 . CASTGGYNEQFF TGTGCCAGTACCGGGGGGTACAATGAGCAGTTCTTC
TRBD1 TRBJ2-2 TRBV19 . CASSPRDRAPTGELFF TGTGCCAGTAGTCCCCGGGACAGGGCCCCCACCGGGGAGCTGTTTTTT
. TRBJ1-6 TRBV2 . CASSPRGFGSPLHF TGTGCCAGCAGTCCCAGGGGATTCGGGTCACCCCTCCACTTT
TRBD1 TRBJ2-5 TRBV27 . CASRGTGLGETQYF TGTGCCAGCAGGGGGACAGGACTTGGGGAGACCCAGTACTTC
. TRBJ2-3 TRBV10-3 . CAISEVPRTDTQYF TGTGCCATCAGTGAAGTCCCTAGAACAGATACGCAGTATTTT
TRBD1 TRBJ2-1 TRBV2 . CASSAGQGHSNEQFF TGTGCCAGCAGTGCGGGACAGGGACATTCCAATGAGCAGTTCTTC
. TRBJ1-2 TRBV19 . CASRIFEAGAGYTF TGTGCCAGTAGGATTTTCGAGGCAGGGGCAGGCTACACCTTC
. TRBJ2-2 TRBV9 . CASSAGLHTGELFF TGTGCCAGCAGCGCCGGACTACACACCGGGGAGCTGTTTTTT
. TRBJ2-7 TRBV6-1 . CASSELSREQYF TGTGCCAGCAGTGAATTAAGCCGCGAGCAGTACTTC
. TRBJ2-1 TRBV5-6 . CASSRVARLYEQFF TGTGCCAGCAGCCGCGTGGCGCGGCTATATGAGCAGTTCTTC
TRBD2 TRBJ2-1 TRBV11-2 . CASSLGTSGGNNEQFF TGTGCCAGCAGCCTCGGGACTAGCGGGGGGAACAATGAGCAGTTCTTC
. TRBJ1-4 TRBV6-5 . CASSPGAEKLFF TGTGCCTCATCCCCGGGAGCTGAAAAACTGTTTTTT
TRBD1 TRBJ1-2 TRBV20-1 . CSARPTGGDTF TGCAGTGCTAGACCTACAGGGGGGGACACCTTC